A selection of T cell receptor beta chains follows, all from one sample in a study of tumor-infiltrating lymphocytes in primary liver carcinoma. From the multiplex PCR reads, TCRdb called clonotypes with MiXCR, one entry per CDR3 protein. In the table there are around 190,000 distinct CDR3 sequences, about 82% of which are singletons. The sample was tumor tissue from primary liver carcinoma. These TCRs come from a man aged 35 to 55 with primary liver carcinoma and hepatitis B virus infection. The CDR3 runs from the conserved cysteine through the conserved F or W. D genes are given only for firm matches. Clone size is given for some rows only: seen once, a few or many times, or a class if the clone is expanded.

len	d_gene	v_gene	j_gene	abundance	CDR3aa	CDR3nt
14	TRBD2	TRBV29-1	TRBJ2-3	-	CRVESGTGGDTQYF	TGCAGGGTTGAATCAGGGACGGGGGGAGATACGCAGTATTTT
16	TRBD2	TRBV7-2	TRBJ2-1	-	CASSPTSGRLYNEQFF	TGTGCCAGCAGCCCTACTAGCGGGAGGCTCTACAATGAGCAGTTCTTC
16	TRBD2	TRBV7-9	TRBJ2-7	-	CASSSRLAWGSYEQYF	TGTGCCAGCAGCTCAAGACTAGCGTGGGGCTCTTACGAGCAGTACTTC
13	TRBD2	TRBV5-1	TRBJ2-3	-	CASSLDAGDRQYF	TGCGCCAGCAGCTTGGACGCGGGGGATAGGCAGTATTTC
16	-	TRBV4-3	TRBJ2-1	-	CASSQDRCVFHNEQFF	TGCGCCAGCAGCCAAGATAGGTGCGTGTTTCATAATGAGCAGTTCTTC
17	TRBD2	TRBV10-2	TRBJ2-4	-	CASSEGTSGMAKNVQYF	TGCGCCAGCAGTGAGGGGACTAGCGGGATGGCCAAAAACGTTCAGTACTTC
17	TRBD2	TRBV11-1	TRBJ2-4	-	CASGLPGTSGTNIIQYF	TGTGCCAGCGGCCTTCCCGGGACTAGCGGGACCAATATCATTCAGTACTTC
12	TRBD1	TRBV12-3/TRBV12-4	TRBJ1-1	-	CASSGQGVRAFF	TGTGCCAGCAGTGGACAGGGTGTGCGGGCTTTCTTC
14	TRBD1	TRBV6-2/TRBV6-3	TRBJ2-1	-	CVSKGTGDPNGQFF	TGTGTCAGCAAAGGGACAGGGGATCCCAATGGGCAGTTCTTC
16	-	TRBV11-1	TRBJ2-1	once	CASSIGGFQSYNEQFF	TGTGCCAGTAGCATCGGGGGATTCCAATCATACAATGAGCAGTTCTTC
11	-	TRBV29-1	TRBJ2-2	-	CSVGLTWKLFF	TGCAGCGTTGGACTCACCTGGAAGCTGTTTTTT
13	-	TRBV20-1	TRBJ1-5	-	CSAGGGFNQPQHF	TGCAGTGCCGGAGGGGGATTCAATCAGCCCCAGCATTTT
13	-	TRBV6-2/TRBV6-3	TRBJ2-3	-	CASSSIRDGRQYF	TGTGCCAGCAGCTCCATACGGGACGGACGGCAGTATTTT
15	TRBD1	TRBV12-3/TRBV12-4	TRBJ2-1	-	CASSLGQGDVNEKCF	TGTGCCAGCAGTTTGGGACAGGGAGATGTCAATGAGAAGTGCTTC
15	-	TRBV28	TRBJ2-4	-	CASSSQGTGKNIQYF	TGTGCCAGCAGTTCTCAGGGAACGGGAAAAAACATTCAGTACTTC
15	-	TRBV20-1	TRBJ2-3	-	CSAARRAGSTDTQYF	TGCAGTGCGGCCCGGCGGGCGGGGAGCACAGATACGCAGTATTTT
15	-	TRBV11-2	TRBJ2-5	-	CTSSIGASGQETQYF	TGTACCAGCAGCATAGGGGCTAGTGGACAAGAGACCCAGTACTTC
14	TRBD1	TRBV6-5	TRBJ2-5	-	CASSQQGWEETHYF	TGTGCCAGCAGCCAACAGGGGTGGGAAGAGACCCATTATTTC
17	TRBD2	TRBV11-1	TRBJ2-4	-	CANSFLGTSRTINIQYF	TGTGCCAACAGCTTTCTCGGGACTAGCAGGACCATAAACATTCAGTACTTC
15	-	TRBV29-1	TRBJ1-1	-	CSVVPGRGMNTEAFF	TGCAGCGTTGTCCCGGGACGGGGAATGAATACTGAAGCTTTCTTT
12	-	TRBV11-2	TRBJ2-7	once	CASSSVGYKQYF	TGTGCCAGCAGTTCCGTGGGCTACAAGCAGTACTTC
15	-	TRBV29-1	TRBJ2-3	-	CSVEGEANITDTQYF	TGCAGCGTTGAGGGCGAGGCCAACATCACAGATACGCAGTATTTT
13	-	TRBV6-1	TRBJ1-3	many	CASSEERGNTIYF	TGTGCCAGCAGTGAAGAGAGGGGAAACACCATATATTTT
20	-	TRBV28	TRBJ1-4	-	CASSLIGLVNMGVQDEKLFF	TGTGCCAGCAGTTTAATAGGTCTGGTGAATATGGGGGTCCAGGATGAAAAACTGTTTTTT
13	-	TRBV6-1	TRBJ1-2	few	CASSAQGTGGYTF	TGTGCCAGCAGTGCCCAGGGGACCGGGGGCTACACCTTC
15	-	TRBV5-1	TRBJ2-2	-	CASNWGGQSSGELFF	TGCGCCAGCAACTGGGGAGGACAGTCCTCCGGGGAGCTGTTTTTT
13	-	TRBV10-2	TRBJ1-1	-	CASSEVEKIEVFF	TGCGCCAGCAGTGAAGTAGAAAAGATTGAAGTATTCTTT
16	-	TRBV4-3	TRBJ2-1	-	CTSSQFPPPVDNEQLF	TGCACCAGCAGTCAATTCCCCCCCCCGGTGGACAATGAGCAGTTATTC
14	-	TRBV4-2	TRBJ2-3	-	CASSQDHGIDTQYF	TGCGCCAGCAGTCAAGATCACGGCATAGATACGCAGTATTTT
14	-	TRBV29-1	TRBJ2-4	many	CSVRDTLAKNIQYF	TGCAGCGTCCGGGACACCCTAGCCAAAAACATTCAGTACTTC
13	-	TRBV11-1	TRBJ2-7	-	CASREDSGNGQYF	TGTGCCAGTAGGGAAGACAGTGGTAACGGGCAGTACTTC
13	-	TRBV6-1	TRBJ1-5	-	CASSEVLPSNQHF	TGTGCCAGCAGTGAAGTGCTTCCAAGTAACCAGCATTTT
14	-	TRBV5-1	TRBJ1-2	-	CGSSPEYGSNGYTF	TGCGGCAGCAGCCCCGAGTACGGATCCAATGGCTACACCTTC
15	-	TRBV11-2	TRBJ2-4	-	CASTTSAAAKKIQYF	TGTGCCAGTACCACTTCGGCGGCAGCCAAAAAAATTCAGTACTTC
15	-	TRBV29-1	TRBJ2-2	-	CSVRSSAANIGELFF	TGCAGCGTTCGGAGTAGCGCGGCGAACATCGGGGAGCTGTTTTTT
13	-	TRBV12-2	TRBJ2-7	-	CACRPSATYKQYF	TGTGCATGTCGCCCTAGCGCTACCTACAAGCAGTACTTC
13	-	TRBV11-2	TRBJ2-2	-	CASSLAQAGELFF	TGTGCCAGCAGCTTAGCCCAGGCCGGGGAGCTGTTTTTT
14	-	TRBV11-2	TRBJ2-7	-	CAGSSNSNSYEQYF	TGTGCCGGCAGCTCCAACAGTAACTCCTACGAGCAGTACTTC
15	-	TRBV5-1	TRBJ2-1	-	CASRDKPRAGYEQFF	TGCGCCAGCAGGGATAAACCAAGGGCGGGGTACGAGCAGTTCTTC
14	-	TRBV6-5	TRBJ1-4	-	CASRMIANNEKLFF	TGTGCCAGTAGAATGATTGCAAATAATGAAAAACTCTTTTTT
16	TRBD1	TRBV4-2	TRBJ2-1	-	CASRRQTGSGVNEQFF	TGTGCCAGCAGGCGACAGACAGGGTCAGGTGTCAATGAGCAGTTCTTC